Each of the 3 T cell receptor delta chains below was sequenced from the same sample in a study of gamma delta lymphoproliferative disorders and STAT genes. TCRdb re-called clones from the multiplex PCR reads using CATT. Here the sample spans just over 1,500 delta-chain clones, roughly 2.9% being singletons. PBMCs from patients and controls supplied the genomic DNA for sequencing. Specimen: blood. The receptors were sampled from a human donor in good health.

This clone turned up a few times. A far larger clone is only one base removed, so a read error is likely. The V gene is TRDV2, the J gene TRDJ1; TRDD3 matches at 12 bases. The ends lost 5 bases at V and 3 bases at J; junction bases unmatched: 9. This CDR3 comprises 16 residues. Germline CDR1 GEAIGNYY, CDR2 EKD. The CDR3 is CACGILGDTSSDKLIF. For the CDR3, the DNA is TGTGCCTGTGGCATACTGGGGGATACAAGTTCCGATAAACTCATCTTT.

In its sample, this clone was seen a few times. The protein TCRdb gives is from a much larger clone and does not agree with this DNA's translation at residue 13, likely a read error; the protein shown here comes from the DNA. The J gene is TRDJ3, the V gene TRDV2; 8 bases line up with TRDD3. The CDR3 is 19 amino acids. CDR1 and CDR2 (germline): GEAIGNYY, EKD. DNA for the CDR3: TGTGCCTGTGATTCGACTGGGGGTCCAAGCTCCTGGGGCACCCGACAGATGTTTTTC. It is translated as CACDSTGGPSSWGTRQMFF.

This clone was detected only a few times. The protein recorded in TCRdb matches a much larger clone and deviates from this DNA's translation at residue 21, suggesting a read error; the protein here is obtained by translating the DNA. DNA of the CDR3: TGTGCCTGTGAGCCCCTCCTACTGGGGGATACACCCGACCACTCGTACACCGATAAACTCACCTTT. Translating gives CACEPLLLGDTPDHSYTDKLTF. The V gene is TRDV2, the J gene TRDJ1, with 12 bases that match TRDD3. Germline V gene sequence: CDR1 GEAIGNYY, CDR2 EKD. This CDR3 comprises 22 residues.